The rows below give T cell receptor beta chains drawn from one sample of a study of spatial heterogeneity in lung cancer. TCRdb processed the 5' RACE reads anew with MiXCR; each CDR3 protein has one entry. Of about 56,000 distinct CDR3 sequences listed, about 8% are singletons. Sample: PBMCs, taken at surgery. The receptors were sampled from a female donor with early-stage non-small cell lung cancer. Both conserved end residues are part of each CDR3.

CSVPRDSKAFF	TRBV29-1	TRBJ1-1
CSARAQLIDTQYF	TRBV20-1	TRBJ2-3
CASRTGIDEQFF	TRBV2	TRBJ2-1
CASSPPRDTRRETQYF	TRBV18	TRBJ2-5
CSVEGRGGPNTEAFF	TRBV29-1	TRBJ1-1
CAIFTGTPNEKLFF	TRBV2	TRBJ1-4
CSARGDYGYTF	TRBV20-1	TRBJ1-2
CASSFGSRETQYF	TRBV11-2	TRBJ2-5
CASSQGPSGQETQYF	TRBV5-1	TRBJ2-5
CASSSGGMNTEAFF	TRBV5-1	TRBJ1-1
CASSPSRIRGGTDTQYF	TRBV7-3	TRBJ2-3
CASSPGRERGNEQFF	TRBV11-3	TRBJ2-1
CASSLAGRLKDSPLHF	TRBV5-1	TRBJ1-6
CSARPKRGGSSYNSPLHF	TRBV20-1	TRBJ1-6
CASSKTSGGQETQYF	TRBV5-1	TRBJ2-5
CASRIDGSSGANVLTF	TRBV27	TRBJ2-6
CASSFDSPNEKLFF	TRBV28	TRBJ1-4
CSASLQGPSPLHF	TRBV20-1	TRBJ1-6
CASSLSGTTNEKLFF	TRBV7-3	TRBJ1-4
CASSQGFGQHGNTIYF	TRBV3-1	TRBJ1-3
CASSFLTGEETQYF	TRBV13	TRBJ2-5
CASSKGHSNQPQHF	TRBV21-1	TRBJ1-5
CASSVGGRAFYEQYF	TRBV28	TRBJ2-7
CASSYGVTGDTEAFF	TRBV5-1	TRBJ1-1
CASSSTRELFF	TRBV6-6	TRBJ2-2
CASSFGGSRITEAFF	TRBV12-3/TRBV12-4	TRBJ1-1
CAISGDRGTDTQYF	TRBV10-3	TRBJ2-3
CASSLVGSYEQYF	TRBV12-3/TRBV12-4	TRBJ2-7